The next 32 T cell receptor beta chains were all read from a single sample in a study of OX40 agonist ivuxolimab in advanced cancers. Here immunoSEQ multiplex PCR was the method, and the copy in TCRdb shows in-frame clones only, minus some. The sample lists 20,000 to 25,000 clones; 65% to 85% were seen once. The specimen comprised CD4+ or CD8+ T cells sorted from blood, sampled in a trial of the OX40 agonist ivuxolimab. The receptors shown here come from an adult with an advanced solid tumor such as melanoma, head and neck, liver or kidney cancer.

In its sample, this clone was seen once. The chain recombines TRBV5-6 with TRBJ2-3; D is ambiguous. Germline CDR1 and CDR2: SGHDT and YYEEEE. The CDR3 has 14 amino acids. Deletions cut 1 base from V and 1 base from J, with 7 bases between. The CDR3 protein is CASSLKAGTDTQYF. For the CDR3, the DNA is TGTGCCAGCAGCTTGAAGGCGGGCACAGATACGCAGTATTTT.

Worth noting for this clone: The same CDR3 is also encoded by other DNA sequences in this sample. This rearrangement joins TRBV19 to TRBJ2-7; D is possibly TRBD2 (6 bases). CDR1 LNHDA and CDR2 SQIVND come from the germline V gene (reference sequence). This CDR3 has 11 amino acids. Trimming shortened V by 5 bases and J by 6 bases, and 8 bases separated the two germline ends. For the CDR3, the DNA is TGTGCCAGTAGTGGGGGAGGCGAGCAGTACTTC. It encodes CASSGGGEQYF.

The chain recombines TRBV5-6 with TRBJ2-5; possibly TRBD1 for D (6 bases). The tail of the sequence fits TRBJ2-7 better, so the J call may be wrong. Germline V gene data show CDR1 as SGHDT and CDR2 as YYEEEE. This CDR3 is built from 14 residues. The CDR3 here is CASSLAGEPYEQYF. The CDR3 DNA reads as TGTGCCAGCAGCTTGGCAGGGGAACCCTACGAGCAGTACTTC.

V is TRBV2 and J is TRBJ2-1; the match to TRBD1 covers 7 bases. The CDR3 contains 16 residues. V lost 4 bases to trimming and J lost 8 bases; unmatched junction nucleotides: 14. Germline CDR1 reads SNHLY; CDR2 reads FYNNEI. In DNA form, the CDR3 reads TGTGCCAGCAGTGGGATACAGGGGAGAGAGAGGGATGAGCAGTTCTTC. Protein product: CASSGIQGRERDEQFF.

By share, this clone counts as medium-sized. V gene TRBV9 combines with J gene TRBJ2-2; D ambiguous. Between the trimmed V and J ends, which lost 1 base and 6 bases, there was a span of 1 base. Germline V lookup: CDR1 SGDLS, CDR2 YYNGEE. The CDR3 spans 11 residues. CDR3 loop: CASSVSGELFF. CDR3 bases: TGTGCCAGCAGCGTATCCGGGGAGCTGTTTTTT.

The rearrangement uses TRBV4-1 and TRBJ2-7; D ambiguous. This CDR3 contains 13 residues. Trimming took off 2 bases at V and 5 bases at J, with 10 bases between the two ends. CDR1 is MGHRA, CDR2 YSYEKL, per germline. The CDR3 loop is CASSQTEYNEQYF. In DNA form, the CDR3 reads TGCGCCAGCAGCCAAACCGAGTACAACGAGCAGTACTTC.

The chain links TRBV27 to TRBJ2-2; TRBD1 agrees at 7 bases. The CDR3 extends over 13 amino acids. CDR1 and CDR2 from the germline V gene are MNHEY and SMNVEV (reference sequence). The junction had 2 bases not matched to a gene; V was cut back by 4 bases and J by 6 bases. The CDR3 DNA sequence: TGTGCCAGCAGTTCAGGGGGAGCCGGGGAGCTGTTTTTT. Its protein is CASSSGGAGELFF.

DNA for the CDR3: TGTGCCACCAGCAGTCGAGGGGGCGGCACTGAAGCTTTCTTT. Its protein is CATSSRGGGTEAFF. The chain links TRBV15 to TRBJ1-1; 7 bases map to TRBD1. There are 14 residues in the CDR3. After removal of 3 bases from V and 4 bases from J, the junction contained 5 bases not matched to a gene. The germline V gene encodes CDR1 LNHNV and CDR2 YYDKDF (reference sequence).

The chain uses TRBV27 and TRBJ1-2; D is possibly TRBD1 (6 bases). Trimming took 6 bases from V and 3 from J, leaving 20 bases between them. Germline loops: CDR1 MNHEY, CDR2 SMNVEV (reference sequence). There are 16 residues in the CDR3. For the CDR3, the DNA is TGTGCCAGCAGCCAAGTACAGGGTTTAGGGTACTATGGCTACACCTTC. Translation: CASSQVQGLGYYGYTF.

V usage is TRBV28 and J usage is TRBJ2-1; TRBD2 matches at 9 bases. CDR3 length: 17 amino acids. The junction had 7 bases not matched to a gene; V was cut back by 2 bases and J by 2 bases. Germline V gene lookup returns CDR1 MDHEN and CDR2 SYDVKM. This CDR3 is CASSLTMSGGPYNEQFF. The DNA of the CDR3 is TGTGCCAGCAGTTTAACAATGAGCGGGGGGCCCTACAATGAGCAGTTCTTC.

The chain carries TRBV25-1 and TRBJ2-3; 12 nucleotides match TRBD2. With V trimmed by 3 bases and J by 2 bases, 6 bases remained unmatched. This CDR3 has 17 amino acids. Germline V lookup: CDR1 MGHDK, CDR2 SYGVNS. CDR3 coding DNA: TGTGCCAGCAGTGACCACACTAGCGGGGGGCCCACAGATACGCAGTATTTT. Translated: CASSDHTSGGPTDTQYF.

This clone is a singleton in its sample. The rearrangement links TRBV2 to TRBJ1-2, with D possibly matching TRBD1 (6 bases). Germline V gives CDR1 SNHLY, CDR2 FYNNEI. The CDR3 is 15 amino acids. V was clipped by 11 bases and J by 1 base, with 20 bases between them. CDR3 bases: TGTGCCCTGGGGGGCCTGCTGGAAGTTAACTATGGCTACACCTTC. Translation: CALGGLLEVNYGYTF.

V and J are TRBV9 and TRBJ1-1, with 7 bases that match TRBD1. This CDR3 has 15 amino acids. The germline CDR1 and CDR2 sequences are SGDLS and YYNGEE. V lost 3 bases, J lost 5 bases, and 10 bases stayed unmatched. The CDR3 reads CASSGPRQGKTEAFF. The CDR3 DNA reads TGTGCCAGCAGCGGACCCCGACAGGGAAAAACTGAAGCTTTCTTT. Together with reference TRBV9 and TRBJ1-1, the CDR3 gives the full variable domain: DSGVTQTPKHLITATGQRVTLRCSPRSGDLSVYWYQQSLDQGLQFLIQYYNGEERAKGNILERFSAQQFPDLHSELNLSSLELGDSALYFCASSGPRQGKTEAFFGQGTRLTVV.

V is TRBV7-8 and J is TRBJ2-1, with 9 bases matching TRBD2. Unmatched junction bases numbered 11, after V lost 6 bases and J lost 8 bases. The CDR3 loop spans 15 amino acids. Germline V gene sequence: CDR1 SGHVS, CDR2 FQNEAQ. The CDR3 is CASRRTSEGIYEQFF. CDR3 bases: TGTGCCAGCAGACGGACTAGCGAAGGTATCTATGAGCAGTTCTTC.

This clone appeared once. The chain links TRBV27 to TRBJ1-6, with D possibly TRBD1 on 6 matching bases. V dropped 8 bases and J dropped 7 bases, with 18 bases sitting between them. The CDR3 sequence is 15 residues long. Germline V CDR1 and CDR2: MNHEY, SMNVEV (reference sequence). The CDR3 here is CASGPPRGRNSPLHF. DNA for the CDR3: TGTGCCAGCGGTCCCCCAAGGGGGAGGAATTCACCCCTCCACTTT.

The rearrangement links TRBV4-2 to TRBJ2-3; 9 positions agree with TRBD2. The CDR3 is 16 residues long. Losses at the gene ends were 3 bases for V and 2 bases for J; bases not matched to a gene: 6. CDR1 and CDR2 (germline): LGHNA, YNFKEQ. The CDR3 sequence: CASSQISGRSTDTQYF. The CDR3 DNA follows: TGTGCCAGCAGCCAGATTAGCGGGAGATCCACAGATACGCAGTATTTT.

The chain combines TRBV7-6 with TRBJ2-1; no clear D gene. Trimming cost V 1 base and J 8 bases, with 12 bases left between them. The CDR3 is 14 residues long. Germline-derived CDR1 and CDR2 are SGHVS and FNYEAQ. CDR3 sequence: CASSLVIGSDEQFF. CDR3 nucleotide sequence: TGTGCCAGCAGCTTAGTTATAGGGTCGGATGAGCAGTTCTTC. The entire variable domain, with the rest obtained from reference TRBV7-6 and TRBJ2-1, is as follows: GAGVSQSPRYKVTKRGQDVALRCDPISGHVSLYWYRQALGQGPEFLTYFNYEAQQDKSGLPNDRFSAERPEGSISTLTIQRTEQRDSAMYRCASSLVIGSDEQFFGPGTRLTVL.

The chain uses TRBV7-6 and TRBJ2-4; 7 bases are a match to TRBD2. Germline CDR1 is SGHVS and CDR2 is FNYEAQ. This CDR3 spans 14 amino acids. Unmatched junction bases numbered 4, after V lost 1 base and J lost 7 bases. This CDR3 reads CASSLVQGGNIQYF. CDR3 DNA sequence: TGTGCCAGCAGCTTAGTTCAGGGAGGGAACATTCAGTACTTC.

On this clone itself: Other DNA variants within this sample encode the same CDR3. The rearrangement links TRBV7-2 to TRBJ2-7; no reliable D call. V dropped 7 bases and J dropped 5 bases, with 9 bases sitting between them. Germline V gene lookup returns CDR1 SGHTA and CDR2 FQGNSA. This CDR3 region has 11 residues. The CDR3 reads CASTQDHEQYF. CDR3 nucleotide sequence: TGTGCCAGCACTCAGGACCACGAGCAGTACTTC.

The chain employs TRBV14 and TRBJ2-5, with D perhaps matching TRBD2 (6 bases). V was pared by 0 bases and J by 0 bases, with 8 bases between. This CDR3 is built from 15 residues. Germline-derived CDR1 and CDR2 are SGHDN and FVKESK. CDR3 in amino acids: CASSQDGGYQETQYF. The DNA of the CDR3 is TGTGCCAGCAGCCAAGATGGGGGGTACCAAGAGACCCAGTACTTC.

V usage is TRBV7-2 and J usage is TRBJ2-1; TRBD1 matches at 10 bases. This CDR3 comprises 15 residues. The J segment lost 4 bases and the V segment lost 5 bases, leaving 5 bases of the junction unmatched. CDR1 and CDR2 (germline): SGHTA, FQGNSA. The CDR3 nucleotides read TGTGCCAGCAGCACGACAGGGGGCGGTTACAATGAGCAGTTCTTC. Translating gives CASSTTGGGYNEQFF.

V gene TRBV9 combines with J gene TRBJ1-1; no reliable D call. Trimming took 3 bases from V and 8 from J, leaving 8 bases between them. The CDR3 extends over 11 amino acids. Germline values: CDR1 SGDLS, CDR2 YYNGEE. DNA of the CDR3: TGTGCCAGCAGCGGGGTAGGGGAAGCTTTCTTT. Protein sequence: CASSGVGEAFF. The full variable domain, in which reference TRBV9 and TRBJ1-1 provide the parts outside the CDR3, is DSGVTQTPKHLITATGQRVTLRCSPRSGDLSVYWYQQSLDQGLQFLIQYYNGEERAKGNILERFSAQQFPDLHSELNLSSLELGDSALYFCASSGVGEAFFGQGTRLTVV.

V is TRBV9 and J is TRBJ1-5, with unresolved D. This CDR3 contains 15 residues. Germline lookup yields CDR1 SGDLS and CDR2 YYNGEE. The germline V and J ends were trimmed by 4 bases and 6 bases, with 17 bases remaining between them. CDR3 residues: CASSPSWTNSQPQHF. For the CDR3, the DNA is TGTGCCAGCAGCCCATCCTGGACGAATAGTCAGCCCCAGCATTTT.

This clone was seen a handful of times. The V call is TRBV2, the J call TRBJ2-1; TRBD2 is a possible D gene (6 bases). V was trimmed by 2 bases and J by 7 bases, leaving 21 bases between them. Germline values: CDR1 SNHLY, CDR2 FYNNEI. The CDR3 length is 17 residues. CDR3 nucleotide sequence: TGTGCCAGCAGTGAATTAGCCGGGGGTCCGCTTCCTAATGAGCAGTTCTTC. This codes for CASSELAGGPLPNEQFF.

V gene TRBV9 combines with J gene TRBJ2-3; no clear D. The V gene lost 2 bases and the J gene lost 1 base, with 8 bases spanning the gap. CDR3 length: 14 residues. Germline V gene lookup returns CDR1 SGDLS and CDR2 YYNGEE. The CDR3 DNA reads TGTGCCAGCAGCGTCAGTGGGGGCACAGATACGCAGTATTTT. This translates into CASSVSGGTDTQYF.

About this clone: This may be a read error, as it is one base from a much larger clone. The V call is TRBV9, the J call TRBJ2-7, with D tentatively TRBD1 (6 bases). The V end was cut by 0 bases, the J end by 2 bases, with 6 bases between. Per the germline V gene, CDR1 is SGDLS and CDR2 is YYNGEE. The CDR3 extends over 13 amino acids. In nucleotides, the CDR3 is TGTGCCAGCAGCGTAGGGACAGCCTACGAGCAGTACTTC. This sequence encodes CASSVGTAYEQYF.

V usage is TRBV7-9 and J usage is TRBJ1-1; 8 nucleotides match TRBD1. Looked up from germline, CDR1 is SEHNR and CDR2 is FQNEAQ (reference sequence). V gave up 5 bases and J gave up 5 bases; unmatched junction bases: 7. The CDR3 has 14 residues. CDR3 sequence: CASSLGQGLTEAFF. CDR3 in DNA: TGTGCCAGCAGCCTTGGACAGGGTCTAACTGAAGCTTTCTTT.

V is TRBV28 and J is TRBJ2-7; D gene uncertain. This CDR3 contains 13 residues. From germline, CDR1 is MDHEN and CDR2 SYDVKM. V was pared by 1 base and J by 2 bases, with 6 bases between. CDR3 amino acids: CASSLLPTYEQYF. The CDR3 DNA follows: TGTGCCAGCAGTTTATTGCCCACCTACGAGCAGTACTTC. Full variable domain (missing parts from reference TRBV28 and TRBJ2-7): DVKVTQSSRYLVKRTGEKVFLECVQDMDHENMFWYRQDPGLGLRLIYFSYDVKMKEKGDIPEGYSVSREKKERFSLILESASTNQTSMYLCASSLLPTYEQYFGPGTRLTVT.

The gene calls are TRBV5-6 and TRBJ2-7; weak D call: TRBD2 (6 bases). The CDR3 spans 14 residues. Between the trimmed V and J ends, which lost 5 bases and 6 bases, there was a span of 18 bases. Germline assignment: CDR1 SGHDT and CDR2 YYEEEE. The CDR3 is CASRPGEVYREQYF. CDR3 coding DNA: TGTGCCAGCAGGCCCGGGGAGGTCTACCGCGAGCAGTACTTC.

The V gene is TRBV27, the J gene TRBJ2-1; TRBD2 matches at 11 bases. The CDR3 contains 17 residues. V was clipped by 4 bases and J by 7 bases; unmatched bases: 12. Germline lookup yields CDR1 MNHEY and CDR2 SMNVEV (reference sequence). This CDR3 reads CASSYILLAGGFNEQFF. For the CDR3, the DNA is TGTGCCAGCAGTTACATTCTCCTAGCGGGAGGTTTTAATGAGCAGTTCTTC.

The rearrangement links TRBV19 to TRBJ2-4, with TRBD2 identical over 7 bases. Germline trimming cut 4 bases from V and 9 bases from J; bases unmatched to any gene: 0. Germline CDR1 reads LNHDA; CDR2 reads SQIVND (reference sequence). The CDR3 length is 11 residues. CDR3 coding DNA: TGTGCCAGTAGTACGGGGGGCATTCAGTACTTC. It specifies CASSTGGIQYF. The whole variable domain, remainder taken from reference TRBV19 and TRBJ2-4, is DGGITQSPKYLFRKEGQNVTLSCEQNLNHDAMYWYRQDPGQGLRLIYYSQIVNDFQKGDIAEGYSVSREKKESFPLTVTSAQKNPTAFYLCASSTGGIQYFGAGTRLSVL.

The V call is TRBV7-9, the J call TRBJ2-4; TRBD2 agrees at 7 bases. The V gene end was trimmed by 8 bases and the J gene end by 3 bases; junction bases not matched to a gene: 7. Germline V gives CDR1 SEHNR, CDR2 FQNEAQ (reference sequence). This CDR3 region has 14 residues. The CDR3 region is CASGSGNLKNIQYF. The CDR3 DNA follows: TGTGCCAGCGGCAGCGGGAATCTCAAAAACATTCAGTACTTC.